This record looks at one T cell receptor beta chain sequence and its context. This entry is derived from a study of blood T cell repertoires in COVID-19. Study information: Spain, Italy and the United States supplied samples that represented acute and convalescent COVID-19. PBMCs, B-cell-depleted T cells, or T cells provided the cDNA or gDNA that made up the material.

Here immunoSEQ multiplex PCR was the method, and the copy in TCRdb shows in-frame clones only, minus some. The sample includes hundreds of thousands of clones, about 90% of them seen just once. CDR1 is LNHNV and CDR2 is YYDKDF in the germline V gene (reference sequence). The V segment lost 3 bases and the J segment 3 bases; nucleotides outside the gene matches: 5. This CDR3 has 15 residues. Clinical history as reported by participants underpinned cohort assignment. Resolution of symptoms, clearance, or two negative PCRs was present in recovered Cohort 3 donors. The TCR originated in a woman aged 25 to 45 who had recovered from COVID-19. The sample taken for sequencing was PBMCs or T cells enriched from blood (not recorded which). The chain combines TRBV15 with TRBJ1-1; 9 bases align to TRBD1. The CDR3: CATSRATGGDTEAFF. The DNA for the CDR3 is TGTGCCACCAGCAGGGCGACAGGGGGAGACACTGAAGCTTTCTTT.